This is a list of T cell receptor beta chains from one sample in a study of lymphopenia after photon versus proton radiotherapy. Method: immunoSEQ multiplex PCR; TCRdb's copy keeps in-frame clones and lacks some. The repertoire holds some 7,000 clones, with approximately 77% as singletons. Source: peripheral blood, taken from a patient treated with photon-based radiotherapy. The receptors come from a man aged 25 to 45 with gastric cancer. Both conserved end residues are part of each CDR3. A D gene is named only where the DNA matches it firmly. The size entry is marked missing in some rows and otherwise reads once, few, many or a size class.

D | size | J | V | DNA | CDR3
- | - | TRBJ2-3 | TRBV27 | TGTGCCGGCAGCCAACAGGTGGCAGATACGCAGTATTTT | CAGSQQVADTQYF
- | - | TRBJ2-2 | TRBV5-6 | TGTGCCAGCAGCTTGATTGTCGGGGAGCTGTTTTTT | CASSLIVGELFF
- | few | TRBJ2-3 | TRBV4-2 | TGTGCCAGCAGCCCGGAAGGTCGGGGCACAGATACGCAGTATTTT | CASSPEGRGTDTQYF
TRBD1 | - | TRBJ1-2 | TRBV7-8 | TGTGCCAGCAGCTTATCCGGGACAGGAATTAACTATGGCTACACCTTC | CASSLSGTGINYGYTF
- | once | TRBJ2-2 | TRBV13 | TGTGCCAGCAGTTGGCAAGACACGAACACCGGGGAGCTGTTTTTT | CASSWQDTNTGELFF
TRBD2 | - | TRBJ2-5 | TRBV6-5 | TGTGCCAGCAGTTGGGGGGGAGAAGAGACCCAGTACTTC | CASSWGGEETQYF
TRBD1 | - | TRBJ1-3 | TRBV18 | TGTGCCAGCTCCACAGGGGAAGGAAACACCATATATTTT | CASSTGEGNTIYF
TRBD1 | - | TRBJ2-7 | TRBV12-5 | TGTGCTAGTGGTCCCGGGACAGGGGGCAATGAGCAGTACTTC | CASGPGTGGNEQYF
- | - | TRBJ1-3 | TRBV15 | TGTGCCACCAGCTCAGGCGGGGGAAACACCATATATTTT | CATSSGGGNTIYF
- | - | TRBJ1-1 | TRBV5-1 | TGCGCCAGCAGCTTGGCCAGGGTGGCTGAAGCTTTCTTT | CASSLARVAEAFF
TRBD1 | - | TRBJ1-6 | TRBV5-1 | TGCGCCAGCAGCGCCCGGGACAGGGTATACTCACCCCTCCACTTT | CASSARDRVYSPLHF
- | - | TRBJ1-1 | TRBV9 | TGCGCCAGCAGCCCGGGCCCAAACACTGAAGCTTTCTTT | CASSPGPNTEAFF
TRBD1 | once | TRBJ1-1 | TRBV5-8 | TGTGCCAGCAGCGTTGACAGGGGCGCTGAAGCTTTCTTT | CASSVDRGAEAFF
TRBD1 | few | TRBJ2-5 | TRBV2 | TGTGCCAGCGGGGGGGGACAGGGTTGGGAGACCCAGTACTTC | CASGGGQGWETQYF
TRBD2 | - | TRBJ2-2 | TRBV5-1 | TGCGCCAGCAGCCACAGACGGACTAGCGGGGGTAACACCGGGGAGCTGTTTTTT | CASSHRRTSGGNTGELFF
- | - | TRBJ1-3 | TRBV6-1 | TGTGCCAGCAGCGGACGTGGCCGAAACACCATATATTTT | CASSGRGRNTIYF
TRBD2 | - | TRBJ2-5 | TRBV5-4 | TGTGCCAGCAGCTACCTGACTAGCGGGAGGAGCGGGGAGACCCAGTACTTC | CASSYLTSGRSGETQYF
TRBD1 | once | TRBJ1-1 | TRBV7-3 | TGTGCCAGCAGCTTGGACAGGGCAACTGAAGCTTTCTTT | CASSLDRATEAFF
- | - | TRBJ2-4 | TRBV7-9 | TGTGCCAGCAGCTTAGGAAAAAACATTCAGTACTTC | CASSLGKNIQYF
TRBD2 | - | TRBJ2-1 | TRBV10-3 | TGTGCCATCAGTGAGTCGAGGAGCGGGAGGGCCTACAATGAGCAGTTCTTC | CAISESRSGRAYNEQFF
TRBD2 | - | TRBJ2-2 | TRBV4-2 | TGTGCCAGCAGCCAAGAACTAGCGGGGTTCAACACCGGGGAGCTGTTTTTT | CASSQELAGFNTGELFF
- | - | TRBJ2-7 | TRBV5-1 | TGCGCCAGCAGCTTCGGTGACTACGAGCAGTACTTC | CASSFGDYEQYF
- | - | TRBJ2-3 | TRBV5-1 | TGCGCCAGCACTCAGGGCGGGGTGACAGATACGCAGTATTTT | CASTQGGVTDTQYF